The subject of this entry is one TCR beta chain. Its antigen specificity is not known. No per-base quality is available; no much larger clone lies one base away. The method was RT-PCR. TCRdb lists the instrument as Illumina HiSeq 2500. TCRdb redid the processing of the public reads, applying fastp at Q25 and MiXCR, and retained in-frame beta chains. Rows are unified per CDR3 protein, each entry keeping the most common DNA and genes. In all, the sample holds hundreds of thousands of distinct CDR3 sequences, and under 9% of those were seen once. Approximately 13% of the sample belongs to the ten largest clones. These data originate in a study of response to subunit inactivated influenza vaccine (dated by TCRdb to 2016 to 2019). Turning to the overall study: Deep quantitative T cell receptor repertoire profiling was used in the study to track responses to a trivalent subunit inactivated influenza vaccine. General study outcomes and caveats: According to the authors, only a limited number of new T cells may be recruited by each seasonal influenza vaccination.

The CDR3, cysteine through phenylalanine, is 14 amino acids long. Kept here is only the CDR3 DNA, which spans 42 bases and is read in frame from base 1. V and J lose 7 bases and 8 bases, and a span of 17 bases separates them. The sample here was PBMCs from blood, taken 23 to 25 months after vaccination. This TCR was sampled from a man between 50 and 75 years old who received an inactivated influenza vaccine. Donor details come from another sample of the same person, matched by shared clones. The chain is made from TRBV12-3 or TRBV12-4 and TRBJ1-4; a confident D gene designation cannot be given. The DNA reads TGTGCCAGCAATGTCGCAGGTTGGCGCGAAAAACTGTTTTTT. Protein translation: CASNVAGWREKLFF.